In its sample, the clone carrying this T cell receptor beta chain was seen many times. The antigen is not known. The record originates from a study of metastatic and nonmetastatic thyroid tumors. At the level of the study: Malignant thyroid and benign thyroid patients provided blood and tumor or nodule tissue whose repertoires were compared. Findings of the study overall: Reportedly, malignant thyroid tumors had significantly higher TCR beta diversity than benign nodules, in blood and tumor.

Thyroid surgery was performed in patients who had received no treatment beforehand. Authors' data handling: Across clinicopathological groups, CDR3 differences served as the basis for building a distant-metastasis classifier for papillary thyroid cancer. TCRdb recomputed clones from the PCR reads via MiXCR. What appears here as the V and J calls and clone size reflects TCRdb's work, not the paper's. Here the sample spans about 40,000 clones, around a sixth being singletons. The CDR3 is 18 residues long. The junction had 13 bases not matched to a gene; V was cut back by 3 bases and J by 0 bases. From germline, CDR1 is DFQATT and CDR2 SNEGSKA (reference sequence).

The receptor comes from a female donor with papillary thyroid cancer or a benign thyroid nodule (not recorded which). Some clones in this sample may be carry-over from other donors' samples. The J gene is TRBJ2-1, the V gene TRBV20-1; 8 bases fit TRBD2. Sequenced: tumor tissue. The CDR3 spells CSARGARLASFSYNEQFF. The DNA for the CDR3 is TGCAGTGCTAGGGGGGCCCGACTAGCGAGCTTCTCCTACAATGAGCAGTTCTTC.